This T cell receptor (beta chain) was found in a study of beta chain features in type 1 diabetes. About the study: Cell yields, gender and age were similar in healthy donors and patients.

Investigators reverse transcribed all isolated RNA, so they sequenced expressed TCRB transcripts. Clones were sequenced by immunoSEQ multiplex PCR, and TCRdb holds only the in-frame ones, with some missing. The table lists 200,000 to 300,000 clones, roughly 70% of them singletons. V lost 2 bases, J lost 4 bases, and 12 bases lay in between. CDR3 length: 14 amino acids. CDR1 is SGHTA and CDR2 is FQGNSA in the germline V gene. Regarding this clone: Its antigen is not known.

Study observations and caveats: In the patient group, naive, central memory and Treg TCRB repertoires seemed more alike than in the healthy donor group.

Every single donor gave one heparinised blood draw, and these averaged about 116 mL. The sequencing sample was made of naive CD4+ T cells from blood. The TCR comes from a man in his thirties or forties in good health. This sequence joins TRBV7-2 and TRBJ2-7; D is uncertain. The CDR3 nucleotides read TGTGCCAGCAGCTTAAACCCGGGCTTATACGAGCAGTACTTC. This sequence encodes CASSLNPGLYEQYF. Filled out from reference TRBV7-2 and TRBJ2-7, the complete variable domain reads GAGVSQSPSNKVTEKGKDVELRCDPISGHTALYWYRQSLGQGLEFLIYFQGNSAPDKSGLPSDRFSAERTGGSVSTLTIQRTQQEDSAVYLCASSLNPGLYEQYFGPGTRLTVT.